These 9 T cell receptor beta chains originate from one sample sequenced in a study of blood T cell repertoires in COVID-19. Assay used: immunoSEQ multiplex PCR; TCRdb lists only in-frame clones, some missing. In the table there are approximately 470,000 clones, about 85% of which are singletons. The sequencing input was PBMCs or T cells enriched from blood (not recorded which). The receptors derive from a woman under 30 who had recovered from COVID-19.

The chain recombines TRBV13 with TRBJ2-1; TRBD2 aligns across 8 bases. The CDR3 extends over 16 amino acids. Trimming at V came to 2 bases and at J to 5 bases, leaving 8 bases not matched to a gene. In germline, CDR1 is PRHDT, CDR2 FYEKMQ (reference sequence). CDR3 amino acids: CASSLRERGLHNEQFF. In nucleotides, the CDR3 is TGTGCCAGCAGCTTACGGGAGCGGGGGCTCCACAATGAGCAGTTCTTC.

CDR3: CASSLTGINYGYTF. In DNA form, the CDR3 reads TGTGCCAGCAGCTTGACAGGGATAAACTATGGCTACACCTTC. The chain recombines TRBV5-6 with TRBJ1-2, with D possibly being TRBD1 (6 bases). This CDR3 is 14 amino acids long. Germline lookup yields CDR1 SGHDT and CDR2 YYEEEE. V gave up 1 base and J gave up 2 bases, with 9 bases separating them.

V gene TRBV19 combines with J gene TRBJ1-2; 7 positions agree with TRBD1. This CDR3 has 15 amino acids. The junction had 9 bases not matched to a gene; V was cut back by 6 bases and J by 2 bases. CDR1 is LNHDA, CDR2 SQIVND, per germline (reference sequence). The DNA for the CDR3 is TGTGCCAGTAGACTCCTTCCGGGACAGAACTATGGCTACACCTTC. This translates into CASRLLPGQNYGYTF.

CDR3: CASSEDPGGDSRTQYF. DNA for the CDR3: TGTGCCAGCAGCGAAGACCCGGGTGGGGACTCCCGTACGCAGTATTTT. This chain uses TRBV7-9 with TRBJ2-3; possible D gene TRBD2, 6 bases. The CDR3 is 16 amino acids. Germline V CDR1 and CDR2: SEHNR, FQNEAQ (reference sequence). Trimming left V 5 bases short and J 8 bases short, with 23 bases between. The full variable domain, rest sourced from reference TRBV7-9 and TRBJ2-3, is DTGVSQNPRHKITKRGQNVTFRCDPISEHNRLYWYRQTLGQGPEFLTYFQNEAQLEKSRLLSDRFSAERPKGSFSTLEIQRTEQGDSAMYLCASSEDPGGDSRTQYFGPGTRLTVL.

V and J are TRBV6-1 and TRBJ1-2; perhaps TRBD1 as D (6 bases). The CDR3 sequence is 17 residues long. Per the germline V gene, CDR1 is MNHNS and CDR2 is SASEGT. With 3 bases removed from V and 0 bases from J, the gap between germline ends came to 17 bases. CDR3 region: CASSDPSRQDSNYGYTF. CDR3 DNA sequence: TGTGCCAGCAGTGACCCATCCCGACAGGACTCTAACTATGGCTACACCTTC.

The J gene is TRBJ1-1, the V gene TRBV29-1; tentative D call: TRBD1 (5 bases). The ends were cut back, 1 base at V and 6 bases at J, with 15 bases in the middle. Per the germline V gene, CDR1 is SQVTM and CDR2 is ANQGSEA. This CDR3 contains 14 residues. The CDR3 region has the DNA TGCAGCGTTGAAGTCGGGACTCCTGACGCTGAAGCTTTCTTT. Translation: CSVEVGTPDAEAFF. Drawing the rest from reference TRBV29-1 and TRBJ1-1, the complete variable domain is SAVISQKPSRDICQRGTSLTIQCQVDSQVTMMFWYRQQPGQSLTLIATANQGSEATYESGFVIDKFPISRPNLTFSTLTVSNMSPEDSSIYLCSVEVGTPDAEAFFGQGTRLTVV.

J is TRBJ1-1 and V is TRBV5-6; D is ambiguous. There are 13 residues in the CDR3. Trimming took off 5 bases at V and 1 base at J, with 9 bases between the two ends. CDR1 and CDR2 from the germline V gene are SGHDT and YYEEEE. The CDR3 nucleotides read TGTGCCAGCAGTCTGGCAGGGAACACTGAAGCTTTCTTT. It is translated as CASSLAGNTEAFF.

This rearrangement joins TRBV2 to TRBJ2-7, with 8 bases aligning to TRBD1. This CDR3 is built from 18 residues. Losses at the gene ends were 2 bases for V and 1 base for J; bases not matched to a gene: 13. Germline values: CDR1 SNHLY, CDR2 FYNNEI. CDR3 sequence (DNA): TGTGCCAGCAGTGAACATGAGGACAGGGTCACTTATTCCTACGAGCAGTACTTC. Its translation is CASSEHEDRVTYSYEQYF. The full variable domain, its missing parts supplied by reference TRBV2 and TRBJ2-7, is EPEVTQTPSHQVTQMGQEVILRCVPISNHLYFYWYRQILGQKVEFLVSFYNNEISEKSEIFDDQFSVERPDGSNFTLKIRSTKLEDSAMYFCASSEHEDRVTYSYEQYFGPGTRLTVT.

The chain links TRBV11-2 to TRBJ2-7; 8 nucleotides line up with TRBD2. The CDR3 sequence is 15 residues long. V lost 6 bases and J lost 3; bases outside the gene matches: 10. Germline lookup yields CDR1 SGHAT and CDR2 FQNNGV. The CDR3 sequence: CASRPIAGPLYEQYF. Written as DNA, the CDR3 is TGTGCCAGCAGACCCATAGCGGGGCCCCTCTACGAGCAGTACTTC.